One sample yielded the 25 T cell receptor beta chains listed below, sequenced in a study of blood T cell repertoires in COVID-19. Some clones are missing from TCRdb's copy, which holds only in-frame ones; the method was immunoSEQ multiplex PCR. Here the sample spans about 300,000 clones, more than 70% being singletons. Input material: peripheral blood. Receptor source: a woman between 45 and 65 years old with acute or convalescent COVID-19.

This clone came up once. This sequence joins TRBV5-3 and TRBJ2-7, with 8 bases matching TRBD2. TRBV5-3 is reported as an ORF; its role is uncertain. This CDR3 is 16 amino acids long. With 6 bases clipped from V and 0 bases from J, the junction kept 11 bases outside the gene matches. For the CDR3, the DNA is TGTGCCAGAAAAGATAGCGGGAAAAAACCCTCCTACGAGCAGTACTTC. Protein product: CARKDSGKKPSYEQYF.

The gene calls are TRBV6-2 or TRBV6-3 and TRBJ2-3, with D possibly being TRBD1 (5 bases). This CDR3 contains 13 residues. Per germline, CDR1 MNHEY and CDR2 SVGEGT. V dropped 2 bases and J dropped 7 bases, with 10 bases sitting between them. The CDR3 DNA reads as TGTGCCAGCAGTTACAGGGGAAGATATACGCAGTATTTT. Translated: CASSYRGRYTQYF.

The V call is TRBV12-3 or TRBV12-4, the J call TRBJ1-5, with a weak D call TRBD1 (6 bases). This CDR3 has 13 amino acids. The ends were cut back, 6 bases at V and 4 bases at J, with 10 bases in the middle. In DNA form, the CDR3 reads TGTGCCAGCAGGAAAACAGGGAATCAGCCCCAGCATTTT. This sequence encodes CASRKTGNQPQHF.

This chain connects TRBV7-2 to TRBJ1-2, with D perhaps TRBD1 (6 bases). The CDR3 runs to 12 residues. The ends were cut back, 4 bases at V and 6 bases at J, with 9 bases in the middle. Germline V CDR1 and CDR2: SGHTA, FQGNSA. Here the CDR3 reads CASSSTGHGYTF. CDR3 sequence (DNA): TGTGCCAGCAGCTCGACAGGACATGGCTACACCTTC.

V usage is TRBV19 and J usage is TRBJ2-7, with 7 bases identical to TRBD1. The CDR3 has 14 amino acids. Germline V gene data show CDR1 as LNHDA and CDR2 as SQIVND (reference sequence). V lost 6 bases to trimming and J lost 2 bases; unmatched junction nucleotides: 7. The CDR3 is CASSLRQGPYEQYF. The CDR3 nucleotides read TGTGCCAGTAGCTTACGACAGGGACCCTACGAGCAGTACTTC.

This chain uses TRBV6-5 with TRBJ2-1; 10 positions match TRBD1. Germline trimming cut 4 bases from V and 3 bases from J; bases unmatched to any gene: 3. The CDR3 sequence is 15 residues long. Germline V CDR1 and CDR2: MNHEY, SVGAGI. This CDR3 is CASSSGQGFYNEQFF. The CDR3 DNA reads TGTGCCAGCAGTTCGGGACAGGGGTTCTACAATGAGCAGTTCTTC.

The J gene is TRBJ1-1, the V gene TRBV6-5, with 11 nucleotides matching TRBD1. J lost 6 bases, V lost 6 bases, and 3 bases had no gene match. The CDR3 length is 13 residues. CDR1 and CDR2 from the germline V gene are MNHEY and SVGAGI. The CDR3 coding sequence is TGTGCCAGCAGGGGGACAGGGGGGTCTGAAGCTTTCTTT. Protein product: CASRGTGGSEAFF.

The rearrangement uses TRBV28 and TRBJ1-4, with 7 nucleotides matching TRBD1. CDR1 and CDR2 from the germline V gene are MDHEN and SYDVKM. Germline trimming cut 10 bases from V and 8 bases from J; bases unmatched to any gene: 4. There are 11 residues in the CDR3. The CDR3 loop reads CATGGDEKLFF. Here the CDR3 DNA reads TGTGCCACAGGGGGAGACGAAAAACTGTTTTTT.

Regarding this clone: The same CDR3 is also encoded by other DNA sequences in this sample. This rearrangement joins TRBV7-9 to TRBJ2-7; tentative D call: TRBD2 (5 bases). V lost 0 bases and J 5 bases, leaving 8 bases between the germline ends. Germline V lookup: CDR1 SEHNR, CDR2 FQNEAQ (reference sequence). This CDR3 is 13 amino acids long. CDR3 in DNA: TGTGCCAGCAGCTTAGCGGGAGTTGACGAGCAGTACTTC. It yields the protein CASSLAGVDEQYF.

The chain carries TRBV5-5 and TRBJ2-1, with TRBD2 matching over 8 bases. The CDR3 has 13 residues. Germline V gene lookup returns CDR1 SGHKS and CDR2 YYEKEE (reference sequence). Trimming at V came to 9 bases and at J to 2 bases, leaving 4 bases not matched to a gene. The CDR3 DNA sequence: TGTGCCACGTTCGGGGGGGCCTACAATGAGCAGTTCTTC. It encodes CATFGGAYNEQFF.

This rearrangement joins TRBV5-1 to TRBJ2-1; D may be TRBD1 (6 bases). CDR1 SGHRS and CDR2 YFSETQ come from the germline V gene. CDR3 length: 12 amino acids. V dropped 0 bases and J dropped 8 bases, with 6 bases sitting between them. In DNA form, the CDR3 reads TGCGCCAGCAGCTTGGAGGGGGATGAGCAGTTCTTC. Translating gives CASSLEGDEQFF.

This chain links TRBV7-9 with TRBJ2-5; 11 bases agree with TRBD1. CDR1 and CDR2 (germline): SEHNR, FQNEAQ (reference sequence). Germline trimming cut 0 bases from V and 4 bases from J; bases unmatched to any gene: 4. CDR3 length equals 16 residues. The chain's CDR3 is CASSLAGTGGGETQYF. The CDR3 DNA sequence: TGTGCCAGCAGCTTAGCGGGGACAGGGGGTGGAGAGACCCAGTACTTC.

The rearrangement joins TRBV27 to TRBJ2-7, with 7 bases matching TRBD1. Germline assignment: CDR1 MNHEY and CDR2 SMNVEV (reference sequence). The trim removed 6 bases at V and 0 bases at J, leaving 17 bases unmatched. This CDR3 is 18 amino acids long. This chain's CDR3 is CASRKGGVGFSYSYEQYF. CDR3 nucleotides: TGTGCCAGCAGAAAAGGGGGCGTGGGATTCTCCTACTCCTACGAGCAGTACTTC.

The chain recombines TRBV11-2 with TRBJ2-7; 7 bases fit TRBD1. The CDR3 runs to 15 residues. Germline loops: CDR1 SGHAT, CDR2 FQNNGV. V lost 2 bases and J lost 1; bases outside the gene matches: 5. The CDR3 nucleotides read TGTGCCAGCAGCTTAAGGGAGACAGGGTCCTACGAGCAGTACTTC. It encodes CASSLRETGSYEQYF.

This clone was recorded a few times. This rearrangement joins TRBV7-9 to TRBJ2-7; the match to TRBD1 covers 7 bases. Trimming removed 5 bases from V and 1 base from J; junction bases left unmatched: 5. CDR3 size: 14 residues. The V gene's germline CDR1 is SEHNR and CDR2 FQNEAQ (reference sequence). The CDR3 region is CASSPTGQSYEQYF. In nucleotides, the CDR3 is TGTGCCAGCAGCCCGACGGGACAGTCCTACGAGCAGTACTTC.

This chain uses TRBV9 with TRBJ2-7; D might be TRBD2 (5 bases). This CDR3 contains 13 residues. V gave up 3 bases and J gave up 9 bases, with 16 bases separating them. Germline CDR1 and CDR2: SGDLS and YYNGEE. The chain's CDR3 is CASSDTPSGGQYF. DNA for the CDR3: TGTGCCAGCAGCGACACCCCGAGCGGCGGGCAGTACTTC. The variable domain in full, with the rest retrieved from reference TRBV9 and TRBJ2-7, is DSGVTQTPKHLITATGQRVTLRCSPRSGDLSVYWYQQSLDQGLQFLIQYYNGEERAKGNILERFSAQQFPDLHSELNLSSLELGDSALYFCASSDTPSGGQYFGPGTRLTVT.

This clone was observed a single time. The rearrangement links TRBV29-1 to TRBJ1-4; no clear D. V was trimmed by 5 bases and J by 2 bases, leaving 15 bases between them. The CDR3 consists of 15 residues. Germline V gene lookup returns CDR1 SQVTM and CDR2 ANQGSEA. CDR3 sequence (DNA): TGCAGCGTTCGAATCCGGTCTCCTACTAATGAAAAACTGTTTTTT. This translates into CSVRIRSPTNEKLFF.

The chain is built from TRBV5-3 and TRBJ2-1; 10 bases align to TRBD2. TRBV5-3 is identified as an open reading frame with a role that is uncertain. With V trimmed by 2 bases and J by 1 base, 3 bases remained unmatched. This CDR3 is built from 16 residues. CDR3 DNA: TGTGCCAGAAGCTTTCCTAGCGGGAGATCCTACAATGAGCAGTTCTTC. Its translation is CARSFPSGRSYNEQFF.

This chain connects TRBV28 to TRBJ2-1, with D uncertain. V lost 2 bases to trimming and J lost 1 base, with 9 bases between them. The CDR3 has 15 amino acids. Per germline, CDR1 MDHEN and CDR2 SYDVKM. In DNA form, the CDR3 reads TGTGCCAGCAGTTTAGAGACACCATCCTACAATGAGCAGTTCTTC. Protein product: CASSLETPSYNEQFF.

The rearrangement links TRBV6-5 to TRBJ2-7; D might be TRBD2 (5 bases). Germline assignment: CDR1 MNHEY and CDR2 SVGAGI. V lost 2 bases and J lost 3, with 11 bases in between. The CDR3 has 14 residues. Here the CDR3 DNA reads TGTGCCAGCAGTTACACCTACGGAGGCTACGAGCAGTACTTC. Translation: CASSYTYGGYEQYF.

This clone showed up just once. The rearrangement joins TRBV3-1 (or the pseudogene TRBV3-2) to TRBJ2-3; TRBD2 is a possible D gene (5 bases). Between the trimmed V and J ends, which lost 1 base and 2 bases, there was a span of 10 bases. CDR1 is LGHDT and CDR2 is YNNKEL in the germline V gene (reference sequence). This CDR3 has 15 amino acids. CDR3 coding DNA: TGTGCCAGCAGCCAAGGTCGGCTAGCCACAGATACGCAGTATTTT. Translating gives CASSQGRLATDTQYF.

A single count supports this clone. CDR3 sequence (DNA): TGTGCCAGCAGTTACTCAGGACAGGGCGGCGAGCAGTACTTC. This codes for CASSYSGQGGEQYF. V usage is TRBV6-5 and J usage is TRBJ2-7; 8 nucleotides match TRBD1. The CDR3 runs 14 residues. The germline gives CDR1 MNHEY, CDR2 SVGAGI. The V segment lost 0 bases and the J segment 6 bases; nucleotides outside the gene matches: 4.

This chain links TRBV6-5 with TRBJ1-5; D gene unclear. This CDR3 contains 15 residues. Trimming removed 10 bases at V and 1 base at J, with 17 bases between. Germline assignment: CDR1 MNHEY and CDR2 SVGAGI. CDR3 coding DNA: TGTGCCACCCCTCTGGAGGAAGGGAGCAATCAGCCCCAGCATTTT. Protein: CATPLEEGSNQPQHF.

The chain carries TRBV6-2 or TRBV6-3 and TRBJ1-5; D gene uncertain. The V gene's germline CDR1 is MNHEY and CDR2 SVGEGT. The CDR3 has 15 amino acids. With 1 base removed from V and 6 bases from J, the gap between germline ends came to 13 bases. Here the CDR3 reads CASSYWAGPPQPQHF. The DNA of the CDR3 is TGTGCCAGCAGTTACTGGGCAGGCCCACCTCAGCCCCAGCATTTT.

The chain uses TRBV18 and TRBJ2-1; TRBD2 is a possible D gene (6 bases). With 3 bases removed from V and 6 bases from J, the gap between germline ends came to 9 bases. In germline, CDR1 is KGHSH, CDR2 LQKENI. The CDR3 totals 13 residues. The CDR3 DNA sequence: TGTGCCAGCTCACCTGGGACTGTCAATGAGCAGTTCTTC. It is translated as CASSPGTVNEQFF. The complete variable domain, with remaining parts taken from reference TRBV18 and TRBJ2-1, reads NAGVMQNPRHLVRRRGQEARLRCSPMKGHSHVYWYRQLPEEGLKFMVYLQKENIIDESGMPKERFSAEFPKEGPSILRIQQVVRGDSAAYFCASSPGTVNEQFFGPGTRLTVL.